This TCR beta chain was sequenced in a study of control samples from healthy donors and cancer patients. This clone was seen only a few times. Sequenced by immunoSEQ multiplex PCR; TCRdb stores in-frame clones only, minus some. Among about 230,000 clones listed, around 79% were seen once. V lost 5 bases and J 4 bases, leaving 9 bases between the germline ends. In germline, CDR1 is SGHTA, CDR2 FQGNSA. This CDR3 contains 12 residues. The V and J genes are TRBV7-2 and TRBJ2-7; weak D call: TRBD1 (5 bases). The sequenced sample was PBMCs. The TCR originated in a woman aged 60-75 years with lung cancer. The CDR3 DNA is TGTGCCAGCAGCGCGGACAAATACGAGCAGTACTTC. Protein product: CASSADKYEQYF.